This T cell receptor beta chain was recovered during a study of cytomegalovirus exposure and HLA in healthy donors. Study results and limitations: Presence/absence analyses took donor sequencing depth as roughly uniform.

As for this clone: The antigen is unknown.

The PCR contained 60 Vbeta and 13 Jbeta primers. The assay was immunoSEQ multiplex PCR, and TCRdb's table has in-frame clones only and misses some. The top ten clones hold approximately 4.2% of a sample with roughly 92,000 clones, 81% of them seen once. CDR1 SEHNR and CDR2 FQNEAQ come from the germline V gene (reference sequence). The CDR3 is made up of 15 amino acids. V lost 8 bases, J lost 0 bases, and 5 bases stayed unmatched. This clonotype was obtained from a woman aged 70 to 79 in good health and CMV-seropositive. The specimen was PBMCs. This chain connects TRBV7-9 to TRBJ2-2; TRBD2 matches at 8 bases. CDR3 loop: CASLTGGTNTGELFF. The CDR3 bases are TGTGCCAGCCTGACGGGGGGGACGAACACCGGGGAGCTGTTTTTT.